The source of this TCR beta chain is a study of CD8+ T cells in alopecia areata. This clone was counted once. The antigen remains unidentified. Study-wide results and caveats: The study also sequences resident alphabeta T cells of normal skin in scalp samples. Compared with mice, patients displayed less clear TCR sharing, possibly for HLA-related reasons. Scalp lesions, especially in alopecia totalis/universalis, had higher clonality than normal scalp.

From alopecia areata patients, lesional scalp punch biopsies and peripheral blood were collected. The sequencing template was cDNA reverse transcribed from extracted RNA. TCRdb's copy holds only in-frame clones and misses some; the assay was immunoSEQ multiplex PCR. Here the sample spans 130,000 or so clones, about 50% being singletons. The germline gives CDR1 SGHAT, CDR2 FQNNGV. Trimming took 5 bases from V and 3 from J, leaving 20 bases between them. CDR3 length: 16 amino acids. This clonotype was obtained from a human donor with alopecia areata. Sequencing input: NKG2D-low CD8+ T cells sorted from blood. The chain is built from TRBV11-2 and TRBJ2-7, with D unclear. The CDR3 DNA is TGTGCCAGCAGCCCTAACCGACTCTCGCTAGGCTACGAGCAGTACTTC. Residues: CASSPNRLSLGYEQYF.